This T cell receptor (beta chain) was sequenced during a study of shared clonotypes between healthy human individuals. CDR3 length equals 17 residues. V lost 2 bases and J 1 base, leaving 14 bases between the germline ends. Germline CDR1 is SEHNR and CDR2 is FQNEAQ (reference sequence). The study's findings and limits: The sharing of around 5% of naive CD4 clonotypes was seen across a handful of donors. Estimated clonotype richness was generally higher in naive than memory subsets.

Only in-frame clones appear in the TCRdb table, and some are missing; sequencing was by immunoSEQ multiplex PCR. The sample includes roughly 2.2 million clones, 85% to 95% of them seen just once. A note on this clone: Its antigen remains unknown.

The sample comprised naive CD4+ T cells from PBMCs. Subset of the sample: CD45RA+ positively selected. This receptor was obtained from a man younger than 35 in good health. Some clones in this sample may be carry-over from other donors' samples. The rearrangement links TRBV7-9 to TRBJ2-2; possibly TRBD2 for D (6 bases). CDR3 coding DNA: TGTGCCAGCAGCTTAATATTATCTAGCGAGAACACCGGGGAGCTGTTTTTT. Translating it yields CASSLILSSENTGELFF.